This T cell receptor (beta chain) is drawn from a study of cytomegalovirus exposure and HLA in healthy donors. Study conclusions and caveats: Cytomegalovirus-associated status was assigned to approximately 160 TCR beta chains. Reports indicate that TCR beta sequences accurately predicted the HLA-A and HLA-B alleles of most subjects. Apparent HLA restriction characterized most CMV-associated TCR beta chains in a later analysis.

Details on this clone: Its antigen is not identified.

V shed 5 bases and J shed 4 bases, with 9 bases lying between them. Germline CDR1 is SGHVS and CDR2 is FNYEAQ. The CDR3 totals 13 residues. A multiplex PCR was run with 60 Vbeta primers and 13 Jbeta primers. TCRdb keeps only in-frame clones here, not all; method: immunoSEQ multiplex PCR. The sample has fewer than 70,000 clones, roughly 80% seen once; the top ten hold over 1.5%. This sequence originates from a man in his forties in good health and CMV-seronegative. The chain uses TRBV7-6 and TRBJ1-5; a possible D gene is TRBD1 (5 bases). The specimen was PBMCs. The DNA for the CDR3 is TGTGCCAGCAGCCCTCAGGGTAATCAGCCCCAGCATTTT. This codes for CASSPQGNQPQHF.